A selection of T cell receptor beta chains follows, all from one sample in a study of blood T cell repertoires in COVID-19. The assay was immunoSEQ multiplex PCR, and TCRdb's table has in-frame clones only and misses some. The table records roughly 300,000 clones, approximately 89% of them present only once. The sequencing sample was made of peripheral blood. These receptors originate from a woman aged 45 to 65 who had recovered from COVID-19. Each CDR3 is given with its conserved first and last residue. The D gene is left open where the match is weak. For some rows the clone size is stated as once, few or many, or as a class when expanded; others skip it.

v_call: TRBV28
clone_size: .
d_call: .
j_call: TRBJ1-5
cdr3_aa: CASSSDWTVSQPQHF
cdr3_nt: TGTGCCAGCAGTTCGGATTGGACAGTTAGTCAGCCCCAGCATTTT

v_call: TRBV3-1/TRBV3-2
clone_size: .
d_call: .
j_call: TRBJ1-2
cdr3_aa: CASSLEGLGGYTF
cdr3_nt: TGTGCCAGCAGTCTGGAGGGTTTAGGCGGCTACACCTTC

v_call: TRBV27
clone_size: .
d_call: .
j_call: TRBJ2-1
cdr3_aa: CASRYSGNNEQFF
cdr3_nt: TGTGCCAGCAGATATAGCGGCAACAATGAGCAGTTCTTC

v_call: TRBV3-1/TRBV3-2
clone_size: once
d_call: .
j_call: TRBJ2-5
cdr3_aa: CASSQDIETQYF
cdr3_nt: TGTGCCAGCAGCCAAGATATAGAGACCCAGTACTTC

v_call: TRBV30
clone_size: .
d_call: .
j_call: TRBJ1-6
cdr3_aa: CAWSAALTGRSPLHF
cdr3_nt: TGTGCCTGGAGCGCCGCGTTGACAGGTCGGTCACCCCTCCACTTT

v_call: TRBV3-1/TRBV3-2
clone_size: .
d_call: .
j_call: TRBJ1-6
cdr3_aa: CASSPDSEWPLHF
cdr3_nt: TGTGCCAGCAGCCCTGACTCCGAGTGGCCCCTCCACTTT

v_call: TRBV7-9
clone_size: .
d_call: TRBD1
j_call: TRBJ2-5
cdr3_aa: CASSPTGGTQYF
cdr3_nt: TGTGCCAGCAGCCCGACAGGGGGGACCCAGTACTTC

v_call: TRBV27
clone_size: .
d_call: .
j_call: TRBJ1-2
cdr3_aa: CASRYLEKQGGGYTF
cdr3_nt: TGTGCCAGCAGATATTTAGAAAAACAGGGTGGCGGCTACACCTTC

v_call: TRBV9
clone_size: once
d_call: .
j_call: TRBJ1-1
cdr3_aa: CASSVDLGSYTEAFF
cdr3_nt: TGTGCCAGCAGCGTAGACCTCGGGTCGTATACTGAAGCTTTCTTT

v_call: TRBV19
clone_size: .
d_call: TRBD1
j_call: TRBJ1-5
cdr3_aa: CASSQGVAGGNNQPQHF
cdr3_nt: TGTGCCAGTAGTCAAGGGGTCGCAGGGGGAAACAATCAGCCCCAGCATTTT